Detailed here is one T cell receptor beta chain. This specimen comes from a study of blood T cell repertoires in COVID-19. Measured with immunoSEQ multiplex PCR; TCRdb has only the in-frame clones, and not every one. The table shows more than 50,000 clones, with roughly 89% occurring only once. V dropped 4 bases and J dropped 2; count of bases not matched to a gene: 8. From germline, CDR1 is SGHRS and CDR2 YFSETQ. This CDR3 is built from 16 residues. Sequenced sample: peripheral blood. V and J are TRBV5-1 and TRBJ2-7; 11 bases agree with TRBD2. The TCR originated in a man aged 55 to 70 with active COVID-19. CDR3 protein: CASSPGLAGLTYEQYF. CDR3 bases: TGCGCCAGCAGCCCCGGACTAGCGGGCCTTACCTACGAGCAGTACTTC.